A single sample gave rise to the 31 T cell receptor beta chains below, sequenced in a study of CD8+ T cells in alopecia areata. Treatment described: oral pan-JAK inhibitor, 5-10 mg twice daily. Sequencing templates came from extracted RNA that was reverse transcribed into cDNA. Only in-frame clones appear in the TCRdb table, and some are missing; sequencing was by immunoSEQ multiplex PCR. This table has around 170,000 clones, approximately 50% appearing once. The starting material was CD8+ T cells sorted from blood, obtained around week 52, from a patient treated with tofacitinib. These receptors were taken from a human donor with alopecia areata.

The chain is built from TRBV29-1 and TRBJ2-1; D not certain. Germline V gene lookup returns CDR1 SQVTM and CDR2 ANQGSEA. CDR3 length: 12 amino acids. The V end was cut by 1 base, the J end by 8 bases, with 9 bases between. This chain's CDR3 is CSVEAGSYEQFF. DNA for the CDR3: TGCAGCGTTGAAGCTGGCAGCTATGAGCAGTTCTTC.

This clone was counted a few times. This chain links TRBV5-1 with TRBJ1-3; D unclear. This CDR3 has 14 amino acids. The V and J ends lost 3 bases and 2 bases respectively, with 9 bases between them. Germline CDR1 SGHRS, CDR2 YFSETQ. CDR3 nucleotide sequence: TGCGCCAGCAGCTCGGTGGGCGCTGGAAACACCATATATTTT. It yields the protein CASSSVGAGNTIYF.

This clone turned up a few times. This chain links TRBV7-2 with TRBJ2-5; TRBD2 agrees at 11 bases. The junction had 14 bases not matched to a gene; V was cut back by 7 bases and J by 4 bases. There are 17 residues in the CDR3. CDR1 and CDR2 from the germline V gene are SGHTA and FQGNSA. CDR3 in DNA: TGTGCCAGCAAACCTAGCGGGGGGCCCGGAGGATCAGAGACCCAGTACTTC. Residues: CASKPSGGPGGSETQYF.

This chain uses TRBV5-6 with TRBJ2-2; D is possibly TRBD1 (5 bases). From germline, CDR1 is SGHDT and CDR2 YYEEEE. V lost 1 base to trimming and J lost 0 bases, with 10 bases between them. The CDR3 contains 16 residues. CDR3: CASSLTGSSNTGELFF. The CDR3 coding sequence is TGTGCCAGCAGCTTGACAGGAAGCTCGAACACCGGGGAGCTGTTTTTT.

This clone was counted only a few times. One end of the junction is discordant with germline, which a read error may explain. The same CDR3 is also encoded by other DNA sequences in this sample. The chain has TRBV5-4 and TRBJ1-2; D gene ambiguous. Germline V lookup: CDR1 SGHNT, CDR2 YYREEE (reference sequence). The CDR3 covers 15 residues. The CDR3 reads CASSQDRASGYGYTF. The CDR3 DNA sequence: TGCGCCAGCAGCCAAGATAGGGCCAGCGGCTATGGCTACACCTTC.

The chain links TRBV27 to TRBJ1-6, with D tentatively TRBD1 (6 bases). Between the trimmed V and J ends, which lost 2 bases and 7 bases, there was a span of 12 bases. This CDR3 contains 15 residues. From germline, CDR1 is MNHEY and CDR2 SMNVEV (reference sequence). As DNA, the CDR3 is TGTGCCAGCAGTTTAGAATTGGGGGCCAATTCACCCCTCCACTTT. Protein: CASSLELGANSPLHF.

This clone was seen once. The chain joins TRBV7-8 to TRBJ2-3; no clear D gene. The CDR3 covers 15 residues. The germline V and J ends were trimmed by 4 bases and 1 base, with 12 bases remaining between them. Germline V gene lookup returns CDR1 SGHVS and CDR2 FQNEAQ. The CDR3 DNA follows: TGTGCCAGCAGCTCTCCTCCCCAGCGCACAGATACGCAGTATTTT. This encodes CASSSPPQRTDTQYF.

This clone came up many times. The J gene is TRBJ2-2, the V gene TRBV7-8; no definite D call. The germline gives CDR1 SGHVS, CDR2 FQNEAQ. Trimming removed 4 bases from V and 5 bases from J, with 23 bases in between. The CDR3 is 18 amino acids. The CDR3 spells CASSSAGSSVPTTGELFF. CDR3 nucleotides: TGTGCCAGCAGCTCCGCCGGTAGCAGCGTACCCACGACCGGGGAGCTGTTTTTT.

This clone appeared a few times. This chain uses TRBV27 with TRBJ1-1; 8 bases align to TRBD1. The germline V gene encodes CDR1 MNHEY and CDR2 SMNVEV (reference sequence). The CDR3 spans 15 residues. V shed 5 bases, J shed 3 bases, and the junction held 8 bases outside the gene matches. CDR3 sequence reads: CASSLRQGLDTEAFF. For the CDR3, the DNA is TGTGCCAGCAGTCTCCGACAGGGGTTGGACACTGAAGCTTTCTTT.

The chain employs TRBV30 and TRBJ2-5, with TRBD2 as a possible D gene (5 bases). The CDR3 spans 15 residues. Trimming took 2 bases from V and 3 from J, leaving 16 bases between them. The germline CDR1 and CDR2 sequences are GTSNPN and SVGIG (reference sequence). The CDR3 loop reads CAWSSRDQAEETQYF. The CDR3 nucleotides read TGTGCCTGGAGTTCCCGGGATCAGGCCGAAGAGACCCAGTACTTC.

CDR3 region: CASGPTGRGYTF. The CDR3 nucleotides are TGTGCCAGCGGCCCGACAGGGCGGGGCTACACCTTC. This chain links TRBV6-5 with TRBJ1-2; 7 nucleotides match TRBD1. The CDR3 length is 12 residues. The V gene end was trimmed by 8 bases and the J gene end by 8 bases; junction bases not matched to a gene: 8. Germline V gives CDR1 MNHEY, CDR2 SVGAGI.

This clone was detected once. The rearrangement uses TRBV2 and TRBJ1-2; TRBD1 matches at 11 bases. From germline, CDR1 is SNHLY and CDR2 FYNNEI. CDR3 length: 11 residues. The CDR3 sequence: CAKDRGLGYTF. The CDR3, as DNA: TGTGCGAAGGACAGGGGGCTAGGCTACACCTTC.

The J gene is TRBJ1-5, the V gene TRBV18; 8 nucleotides align to TRBD1. The germline CDR1 and CDR2 sequences are KGHSH and LQKENI. Unmatched junction bases numbered 10, after V lost 6 bases and J lost 0 bases. The length of the CDR3 is 17 residues. Here the CDR3 DNA reads TGTGCCAGCTCCCCCTCGGCGGACAGGGTTAGCAATCAGCCCCAGCATTTT. Residues: CASSPSADRVSNQPQHF. The whole variable domain, filled in from reference TRBV18 and TRBJ1-5, reads NAGVMQNPRHLVRRRGQEARLRCSPMKGHSHVYWYRQLPEEGLKFMVYLQKENIIDESGMPKERFSAEFPKEGPSILRIQQVVRGDSAAYFCASSPSADRVSNQPQHFGDGTRLSIL.

The J gene is TRBJ1-2, the V gene TRBV6-5, with 8 bases fitting TRBD1. Germline V gives CDR1 MNHEY, CDR2 SVGAGI. V was clipped by 4 bases and J by 8 bases; unmatched bases: 12. CDR3 length equals 15 residues. The CDR3 nucleotides read TGTGCCAGCAGTTCCGGACAGGGAGGAGCAGTAGGCTACACCTTC. It encodes CASSSGQGGAVGYTF.

The genes are TRBV9 and TRBJ2-6; tentative D call: TRBD2 (5 bases). CDR3 length: 18 residues. The germline V gene has CDR1 SGDLS and CDR2 YYNGEE. The germline V and J ends were trimmed by 0 bases and 3 bases, with 16 bases remaining between them. As DNA, the CDR3 is TGTGCCAGCAGCGTAGGGGATTTGGTGGGGAGTGGGGCCAACGTCCTGACTTTC. Translated: CASSVGDLVGSGANVLTF. The full variable domain, its missing parts supplied by reference TRBV9 and TRBJ2-6, is DSGVTQTPKHLITATGQRVTLRCSPRSGDLSVYWYQQSLDQGLQFLIQYYNGEERAKGNILERFSAQQFPDLHSELNLSSLELGDSALYFCASSVGDLVGSGANVLTFGAGSRLTVL.

The chain is built from TRBV5-1 and TRBJ1-2; perhaps TRBD1 as D (5 bases). This CDR3 comprises 14 residues. V dropped 4 bases and J dropped 5 bases, with 15 bases sitting between them. Germline V gene sequence: CDR1 SGHRS, CDR2 YFSETQ. CDR3 residues: CASSPRGVGYGYTF. The DNA for the CDR3 is TGCGCCAGCAGCCCCAGAGGGGTTGGATATGGCTACACCTTC.

This clone was seen once. V usage is TRBV25-1 and J usage is TRBJ2-3; D unclear. Germline V CDR1 and CDR2: MGHDK, SYGVNS. The CDR3 extends over 15 amino acids. V gave up 5 bases and J gave up 0 bases, with 12 bases separating them. CDR3 sequence reads: CASSFVAASTDTQYF. The CDR3 DNA follows: TGTGCCAGCAGTTTTGTGGCAGCTAGCACAGATACGCAGTATTTT.

V gene TRBV2 combines with J gene TRBJ2-5, with D perhaps TRBD1 or TRBD2 (5 bases each). CDR3 length: 13 amino acids. Trimming pared 4 bases from V and 5 bases from J, leaving 11 bases between. Germline CDR1 reads SNHLY; CDR2 reads FYNNEI. CDR3 coding DNA: TGTGCCAGCAGTGCGGGGACGGGGGAGACCCAGTACTTC. Translated: CASSAGTGETQYF.

The gene calls are TRBV7-2 and TRBJ1-5; D call uncertain. V was cut by 5 bases and J by 10 bases, with 12 bases left in between. This CDR3 contains 12 residues. Germline V gene lookup returns CDR1 SGHTA and CDR2 FQGNSA. The CDR3 nucleotides read TGTGCCAGCAGCACCCAGGCTAGCCCCCAGCATTTT. Translating gives CASSTQASPQHF. The whole variable domain, filled in from reference TRBV7-2 and TRBJ1-5, reads GAGVSQSPSNKVTEKGKDVELRCDPISGHTALYWYRQSLGQGLEFLIYFQGNSAPDKSGLPSDRFSAERTGGSVSTLTIQRTQQEDSAVYLCASSTQASPQHFGDGTRLSIL.

This chain joins TRBV27 and TRBJ2-4; D ambiguous. Deletions cut 2 bases from V and 0 bases from J, with 8 bases between. This CDR3 is built from 15 residues. Per germline, CDR1 MNHEY and CDR2 SMNVEV (reference sequence). The CDR3 region is CASSLRLAAKNIQYF. The DNA of the CDR3 is TGTGCCAGCAGTTTACGACTGGCAGCCAAAAACATTCAGTACTTC.

The chain joins TRBV19 to TRBJ1-6; 8 positions match TRBD1. The germline V gene has CDR1 LNHDA and CDR2 SQIVND (reference sequence). The CDR3 spans 15 residues. V lost 0 bases, J lost 8 bases, and 3 bases stayed unmatched. In DNA form, the CDR3 reads TGTGCCAGTAGTATAGATGGACAGGGTTATTCACCCCTCCACTTT. This encodes CASSIDGQGYSPLHF.

The chain joins TRBV7-9 to TRBJ2-4; no definite D call. CDR3 size: 14 residues. Germline V gene sequence: CDR1 SEHNR, CDR2 FQNEAQ (reference sequence). V lost 4 bases to trimming and J lost 1 base, with 8 bases between them. CDR3 sequence reads: CASSSPGAKNIQYF. The CDR3 bases are TGTGCCAGCAGCTCCCCGGGCGCCAAAAACATTCAGTACTTC.

The chain has TRBV7-9 and TRBJ1-1; D not resolved. Germline CDR1 is SEHNR and CDR2 is FQNEAQ (reference sequence). The CDR3 is 12 amino acids. Between the trimmed V and J ends, which lost 6 bases and 2 bases, there was a span of 7 bases. As DNA, the CDR3 is TGTGCCAGCAGGACCTCCAACACTGAAGCTTTCTTT. Protein: CASRTSNTEAFF.

This chain joins TRBV6-5 and TRBJ1-4; weak D call: TRBD1 (5 bases). Germline CDR1 reads MNHEY; CDR2 reads SVGAGI. The ends were cut back, 7 bases at V and 0 bases at J, with 9 bases in the middle. CDR3 length: 14 residues. CDR3 in amino acids: CASTMTATNEKLFF. The DNA for the CDR3 is TGTGCCAGCACCATGACAGCAACTAATGAAAAACTGTTTTTT.

V gene TRBV27 combines with J gene TRBJ2-7; the D is unclear. This CDR3 has 14 amino acids. V lost 5 bases to trimming and J lost 3 bases, with 14 bases between them. Per the germline V gene, CDR1 is MNHEY and CDR2 is SMNVEV (reference sequence). CDR3 loop: CASSPPGGDYEQYF. CDR3 DNA: TGTGCCAGCAGTCCCCCGGGTGGAGACTACGAGCAGTACTTC.

This chain connects TRBV5-1 to TRBJ2-1, with 10 bases that match TRBD2. The germline V gene has CDR1 SGHRS and CDR2 YFSETQ. Germline trimming cut 2 bases from V and 10 bases from J; bases unmatched to any gene: 9. The CDR3 length is 15 residues. The CDR3 DNA follows: TGCGCCAGCAGCTTTAGCGGGGGGCCCCACGGAGAGCAGTTCTTC. Translating gives CASSFSGGPHGEQFF.

The chain has TRBV7-6 and TRBJ2-7, with 7 bases matching TRBD1. The CDR3 spans 15 residues. The trim removed 1 base at V and 2 bases at J, leaving 5 bases unmatched. In germline, CDR1 is SGHVS, CDR2 FNYEAQ. Here the CDR3 reads CASSLDTGVAYEQYF. The CDR3 nucleotides read TGTGCCAGCAGCTTAGATACAGGGGTTGCCTACGAGCAGTACTTC.

V is TRBV6-5 and J is TRBJ2-7; D is unresolved. Trimming stripped 7 bases from V and 4 bases from J, with 11 bases between. The CDR3 runs 12 residues. Germline V gene sequence: CDR1 MNHEY, CDR2 SVGAGI. CDR3 sequence: CASTIPGYEQYF. The CDR3 region has the DNA TGTGCCAGCACCATACCCGGATACGAGCAGTACTTC.

The V gene is TRBV5-1, the J gene TRBJ2-2, with TRBD1 matching over 10 bases. V shed 0 bases, J shed 6 bases, and the junction held 5 bases outside the gene matches. CDR3 length: 16 amino acids. From germline, CDR1 is SGHRS and CDR2 YFSETQ. The CDR3 region is CASSLVGQGISGELFF. The CDR3 bases are TGCGCCAGCAGCTTGGTGGGACAGGGGATTTCCGGGGAGCTGTTTTTT. Full variable domain (missing parts from reference TRBV5-1 and TRBJ2-2): KAGVTQTPRYLIKTRGQQVTLSCSPISGHRSVSWYQQTPGQGLQFLFEYFSETQRNKGNFPGRFSGRQFSNSRSEMNVSTLELGDSALYLCASSLVGQGISGELFFGEGSRLTVL.

This clone was counted between two and nine times. One junction end does not reproduce the germline sequence, and a read error may be involved. The chain is built from TRBV4-1 and TRBJ2-5, with a tentative D call TRBD2 (6 bases). Germline values: CDR1 MGHRA, CDR2 YSYEKL. CDR3 length equals 15 residues. The CDR3 sequence is CASSQDRGGEETQYF. CDR3 coding DNA: TGTGCCAGCAGCCAAGATAGAGGAGGGGAAGAGACCCAGTACTTC.

The chain recombines TRBV9 with TRBJ1-2; unclear D gene. Per the germline V gene, CDR1 is SGDLS and CDR2 is YYNGEE. The CDR3 totals 16 residues. Deletions cut 0 bases from V and 2 bases from J, with 14 bases between. CDR3 sequence reads: CASSVDPQGENYGYTF. The CDR3 coding sequence is TGTGCCAGCAGCGTAGATCCTCAAGGAGAAAACTATGGCTACACCTTC.